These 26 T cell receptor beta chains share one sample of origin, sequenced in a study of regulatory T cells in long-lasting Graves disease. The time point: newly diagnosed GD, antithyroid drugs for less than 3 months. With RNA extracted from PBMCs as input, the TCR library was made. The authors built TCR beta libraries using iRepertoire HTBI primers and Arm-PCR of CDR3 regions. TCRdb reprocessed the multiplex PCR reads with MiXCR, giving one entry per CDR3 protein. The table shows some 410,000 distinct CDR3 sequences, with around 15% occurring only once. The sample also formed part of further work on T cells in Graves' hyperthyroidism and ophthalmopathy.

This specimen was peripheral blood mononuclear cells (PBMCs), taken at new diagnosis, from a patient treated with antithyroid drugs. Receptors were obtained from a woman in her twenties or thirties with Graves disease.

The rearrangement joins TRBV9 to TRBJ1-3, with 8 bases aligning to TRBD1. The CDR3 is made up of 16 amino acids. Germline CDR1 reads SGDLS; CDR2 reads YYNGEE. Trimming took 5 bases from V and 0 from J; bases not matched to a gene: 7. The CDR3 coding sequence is TGTGCCAGCAGTCAAACAGGGGGAGTCTCTGGAAACACCATATATTTT. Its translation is CASSQTGGVSGNTIYF.

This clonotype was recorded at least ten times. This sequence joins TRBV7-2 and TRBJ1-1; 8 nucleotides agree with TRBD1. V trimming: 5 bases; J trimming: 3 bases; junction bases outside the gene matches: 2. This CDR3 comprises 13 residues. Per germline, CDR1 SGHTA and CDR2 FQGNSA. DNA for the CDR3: TGTGCCAGCAGCAAGACAGGGGACACTGAAGCTTTCTTT. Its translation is CASSKTGDTEAFF.

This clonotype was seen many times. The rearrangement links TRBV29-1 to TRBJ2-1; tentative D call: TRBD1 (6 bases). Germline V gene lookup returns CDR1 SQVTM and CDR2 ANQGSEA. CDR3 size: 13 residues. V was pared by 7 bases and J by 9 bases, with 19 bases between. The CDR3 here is CSANLQGRGEQFF. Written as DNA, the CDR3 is TGCAGCGCCAACCTACAGGGAAGGGGTGAGCAGTTCTTC.

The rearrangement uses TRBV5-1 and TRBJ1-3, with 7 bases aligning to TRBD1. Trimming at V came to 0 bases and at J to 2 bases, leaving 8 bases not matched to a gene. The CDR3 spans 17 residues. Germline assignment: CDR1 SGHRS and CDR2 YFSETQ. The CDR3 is CASSLGTTDRAGNTIYF. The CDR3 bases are TGCGCCAGCAGCTTGGGCACCACTGACAGGGCTGGAAACACCATATATTTT.

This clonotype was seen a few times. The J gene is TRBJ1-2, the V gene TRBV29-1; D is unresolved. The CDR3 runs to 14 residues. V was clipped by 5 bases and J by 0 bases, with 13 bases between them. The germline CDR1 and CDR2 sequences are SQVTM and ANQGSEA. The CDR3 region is CSVTHPRTNYGYTF. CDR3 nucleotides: TGCAGCGTTACACATCCCAGGACTAACTATGGCTACACCTTC.

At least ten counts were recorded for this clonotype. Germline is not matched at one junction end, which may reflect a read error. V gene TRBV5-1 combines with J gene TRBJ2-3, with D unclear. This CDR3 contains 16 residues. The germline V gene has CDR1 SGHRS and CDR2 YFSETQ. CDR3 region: CASSLLGRRDTDTQYF. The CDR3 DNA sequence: TGTGCCAGCAGCTTACTCGGGCGTCGAGATACAGATACGCAGTATTTT. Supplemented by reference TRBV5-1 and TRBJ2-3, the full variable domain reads KAGVTQTPRYLIKTRGQQVTLSCSPISGHRSVSWYQQTPGQGLQFLFEYFSETQRNKGNFPGRFSGRQFSNSRSEMNVSTLELGDSALYLCASSLLGRRDTDTQYFGPGTRLTVL.

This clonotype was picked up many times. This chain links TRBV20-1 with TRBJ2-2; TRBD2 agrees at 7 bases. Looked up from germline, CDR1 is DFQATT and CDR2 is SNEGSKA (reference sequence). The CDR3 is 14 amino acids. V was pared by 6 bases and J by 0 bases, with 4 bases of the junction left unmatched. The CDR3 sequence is CSAGSGTNTGELFF. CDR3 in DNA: TGCAGTGCAGGAAGCGGGACGAACACCGGGGAGCTGTTTTTT.

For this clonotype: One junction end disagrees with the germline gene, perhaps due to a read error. CDR3 protein: CANSLSEKLFF. The CDR3 region has the DNA TGTGCCAACAGCTTAAGTGAAAAACTGTTTTTT. The chain joins TRBV7-9 to TRBJ1-4, with no clear D. The CDR3 sequence is 11 residues long. CDR1 is SEHNR, CDR2 FQNEAQ, per germline (reference sequence).

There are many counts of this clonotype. For the CDR3, the DNA is TGCGCCAGCAGCTACGGATATGGACAAGATACGCAGTATTTT. Its protein is CASSYGYGQDTQYF. The chain has TRBV5-1 and TRBJ2-3; TRBD1 might be the D (5 bases). Trimming shortened V by 3 bases and J by 5 bases, and 13 bases separated the two germline ends. The CDR3 loop spans 14 amino acids. The germline V gene encodes CDR1 SGHRS and CDR2 YFSETQ.

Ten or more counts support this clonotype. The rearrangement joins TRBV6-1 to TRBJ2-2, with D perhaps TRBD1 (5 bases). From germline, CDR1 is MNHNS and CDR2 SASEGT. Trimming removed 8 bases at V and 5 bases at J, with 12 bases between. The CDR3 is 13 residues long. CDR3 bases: TGTGCCAGCGGTCAGGGTGGTACCGGGGAGCTGTTTTTT. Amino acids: CASGQGGTGELFF.

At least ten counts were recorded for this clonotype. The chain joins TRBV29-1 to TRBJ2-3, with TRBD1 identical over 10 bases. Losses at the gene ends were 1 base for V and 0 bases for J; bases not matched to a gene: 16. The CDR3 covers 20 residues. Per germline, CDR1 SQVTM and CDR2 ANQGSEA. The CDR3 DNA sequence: TGCAGCGTTGAAGGGGGGGACAGGGGCCGGCGCAAGTATAGCACAGATACGCAGTATTTT. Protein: CSVEGGDRGRRKYSTDTQYF.

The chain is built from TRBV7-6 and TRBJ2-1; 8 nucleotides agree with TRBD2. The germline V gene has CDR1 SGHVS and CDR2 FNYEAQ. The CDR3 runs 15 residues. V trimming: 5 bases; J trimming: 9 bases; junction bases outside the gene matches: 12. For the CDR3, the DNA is TGTGCCAGCAGCCCTAGGGTTAGCGGGACGCCTGAGCAGTTCTTC. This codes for CASSPRVSGTPEQFF.

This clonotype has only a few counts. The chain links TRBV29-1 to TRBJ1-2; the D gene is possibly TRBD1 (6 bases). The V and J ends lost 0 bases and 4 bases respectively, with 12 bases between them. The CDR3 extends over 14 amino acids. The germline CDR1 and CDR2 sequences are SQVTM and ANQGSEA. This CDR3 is CSVEDLTQGYGYTF. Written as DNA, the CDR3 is TGCAGCGTTGAAGATCTTACACAGGGCTATGGCTACACCTTC.

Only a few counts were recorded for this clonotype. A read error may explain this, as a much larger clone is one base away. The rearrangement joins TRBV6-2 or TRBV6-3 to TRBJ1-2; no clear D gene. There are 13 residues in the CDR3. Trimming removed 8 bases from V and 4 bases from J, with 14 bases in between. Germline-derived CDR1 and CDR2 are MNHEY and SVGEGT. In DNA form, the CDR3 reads TGTGCCAGCGGAAATGCTGGCGTCTATGGCTACACCTTC. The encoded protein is CASGNAGVYGYTF.

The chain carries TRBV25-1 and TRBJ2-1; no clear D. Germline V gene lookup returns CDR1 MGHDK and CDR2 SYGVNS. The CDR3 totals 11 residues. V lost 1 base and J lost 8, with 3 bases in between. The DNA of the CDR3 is TGTGCCAGCAGTGAATTGTATGAGCAGTTCTTC. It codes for CASSELYEQFF.

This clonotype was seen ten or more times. This chain's CDR3 is CASSLLSGTGTVSYNEQFF. CDR3 in DNA: TGTGCCAGCAGCTTACTCTCCGGTACAGGCACGGTTTCTTACAATGAGCAGTTCTTC. The gene calls are TRBV11-1 and TRBJ2-1, with D maybe TRBD1 (5 bases). V lost 2 bases, J lost 4 bases, and 24 bases lay in between. CDR1 is SGHAT and CDR2 is FQDESV in the germline V gene (reference sequence). This CDR3 is 19 amino acids long.

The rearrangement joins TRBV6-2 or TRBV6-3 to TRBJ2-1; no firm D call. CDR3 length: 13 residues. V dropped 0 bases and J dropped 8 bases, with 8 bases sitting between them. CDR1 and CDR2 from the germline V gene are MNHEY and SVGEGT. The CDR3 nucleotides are TGTGCCAGCAGTTACTCCCCTAGATATGAGCAGTTCTTC. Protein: CASSYSPRYEQFF.

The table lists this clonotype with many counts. The CDR3 region has the DNA TGTGCCAGCAGCCCGATCGGGACACTTCCCAATGAGCAGTTCTTC. Amino acid sequence: CASSPIGTLPNEQFF. The rearrangement joins TRBV7-2 to TRBJ2-1; D may be TRBD1 (6 bases). V was clipped by 5 bases and J by 6 bases, with 17 bases between them. The CDR3 extends over 15 amino acids. Germline V gene data show CDR1 as SGHTA and CDR2 as FQGNSA.

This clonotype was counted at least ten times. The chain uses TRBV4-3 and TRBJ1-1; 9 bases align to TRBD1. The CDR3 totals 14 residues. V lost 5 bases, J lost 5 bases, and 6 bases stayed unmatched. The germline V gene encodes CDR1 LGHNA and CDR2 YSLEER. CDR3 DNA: TGCGCCAGCAGCAGACAGGGGGGGCGGACTGAAGCTTTCTTT. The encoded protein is CASSRQGGRTEAFF.

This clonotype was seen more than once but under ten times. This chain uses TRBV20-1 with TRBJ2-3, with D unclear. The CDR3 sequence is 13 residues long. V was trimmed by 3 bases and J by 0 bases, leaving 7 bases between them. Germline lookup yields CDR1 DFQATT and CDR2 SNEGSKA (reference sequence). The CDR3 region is CSARVFSTDTQYF. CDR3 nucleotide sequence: TGCAGTGCTAGGGTCTTTAGCACAGATACGCAGTATTTT.

CDR3 DNA: TGTGCCAGCAGCTGGATCGACAATGAGCAGTTCTTC. As protein: CASSWIDNEQFF. This chain uses TRBV5-4 with TRBJ2-1; D not resolved. V dropped 3 bases and J dropped 5 bases, with 6 bases sitting between them. From germline, CDR1 is SGHNT and CDR2 YYREEE (reference sequence). The CDR3 is 12 residues long. The variable domain in full, with the rest retrieved from reference TRBV5-4 and TRBJ2-1, is ETGVTQSPTHLIKTRGQQVTLRCSSQSGHNTVSWYQQALGQGPQFIFQYYREEENGRGNFPPRFSGLQFPNYSSELNVNALELDDSALYLCASSWIDNEQFFGPGTRLTVL.

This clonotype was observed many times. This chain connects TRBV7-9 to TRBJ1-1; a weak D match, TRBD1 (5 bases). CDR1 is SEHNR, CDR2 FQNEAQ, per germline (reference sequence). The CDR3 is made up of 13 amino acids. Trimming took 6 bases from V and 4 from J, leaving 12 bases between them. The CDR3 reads CASRQGVGTEAFF. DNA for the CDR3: TGTGCCAGCAGACAAGGGGTGGGCACTGAAGCTTTCTTT.

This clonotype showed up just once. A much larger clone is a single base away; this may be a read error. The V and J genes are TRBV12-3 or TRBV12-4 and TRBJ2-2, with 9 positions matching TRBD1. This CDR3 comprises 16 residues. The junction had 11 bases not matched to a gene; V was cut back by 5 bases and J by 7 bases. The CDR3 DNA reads TGTGCCAGCAGTCAGAACAGGGGGCGCCCCGGCGGGGAGCTGTTTTTT. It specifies CASSQNRGRPGGELFF.

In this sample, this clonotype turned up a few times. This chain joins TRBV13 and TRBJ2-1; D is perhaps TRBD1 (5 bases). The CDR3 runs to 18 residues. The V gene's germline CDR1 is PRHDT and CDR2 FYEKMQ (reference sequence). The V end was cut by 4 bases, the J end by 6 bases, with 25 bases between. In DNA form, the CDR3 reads TGTGCCAGCAGCTCAGCGATCCTTACCGACAGCGACTTCAATGAGCAGTTCTTC. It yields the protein CASSSAILTDSDFNEQFF.

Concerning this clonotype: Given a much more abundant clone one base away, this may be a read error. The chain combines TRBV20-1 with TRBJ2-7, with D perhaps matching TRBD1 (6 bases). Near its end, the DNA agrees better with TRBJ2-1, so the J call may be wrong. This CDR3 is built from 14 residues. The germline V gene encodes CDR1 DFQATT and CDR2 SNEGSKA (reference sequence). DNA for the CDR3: TGCAGTGCTAGGGGTTTGGTCAGGGGTAATGAGCAGTTCTTC. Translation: CSARGLVRGNEQFF.

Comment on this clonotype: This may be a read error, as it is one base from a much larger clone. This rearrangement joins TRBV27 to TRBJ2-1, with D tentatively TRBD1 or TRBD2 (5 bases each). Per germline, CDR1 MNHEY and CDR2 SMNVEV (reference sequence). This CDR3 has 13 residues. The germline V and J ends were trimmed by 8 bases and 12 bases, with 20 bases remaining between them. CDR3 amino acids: CASGASWSFGQFF. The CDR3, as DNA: TGTGCCAGCGGGGCTAGCTGGAGTTTTGGGCAGTTCTTC.